These T cell receptor beta chains were read from a single sample in a study of blood T cell repertoires in COVID-19. Produced via immunoSEQ multiplex PCR; TCRdb's table is partial and in-frame only. This sample has about 390,000 clones, with about 86% found just once. Material: PBMCs or T cells enriched from blood (not recorded which). The receptors stem from a woman aged 45 to 65 who had recovered from COVID-19. Each CDR3 is given with its conserved first and last residue. The D gene is left open where the match is weak. Where a row states a size, it is once, few, many or the class of an expanded clone; other rows omit it.

j_call d_call clone_size v_call cdr3_nt cdr3_aa
TRBJ2-1 . . TRBV5-5 TGTGCCAGCAGCTTGGGCGGTACCAGCTCCTACAATGAGCAGTTCTTC CASSLGGTSSYNEQFF
TRBJ2-2 . . TRBV7-9 TGTGCCAGCCCTCTGGTAAGGGGGGGTCCAGTGTCCACCGGGGAGCTGTTTTTT CASPLVRGGPVSTGELFF
TRBJ1-1 . . TRBV5-1 TGCGCCAGCAGCTTGGAGGCAGGTGAAGCTTTCTTT CASSLEAGEAFF
TRBJ2-4 TRBD1 . TRBV24-1 TGTGCCACCAGTGATTCGGGACAGGGCATAGCCAAAAACATTCAGTACTTC CATSDSGQGIAKNIQYF
TRBJ2-3 . . TRBV9 TGTGCCAGCAGCCCGGGGGACGATACGCAGTATTTT CASSPGDDTQYF
TRBJ2-7 . . TRBV20-1 TGCAGTGCTAGTCAGTCAGGGGTTCCCCCCTACGAGCAGTACTTC CSASQSGVPPYEQYF
TRBJ1-1 . few TRBV6-2/TRBV6-3 TGTGCCAGCAGTTTTTCTGAGGGCCAGGTAGGGAACACTGAAGCTTTCTTT CASSFSEGQVGNTEAFF
TRBJ1-2 . . TRBV27 TGTGCCAGCTCACCAGACAGGCTAGTCTATGGCTACACCTTC CASSPDRLVYGYTF
TRBJ2-7 . . TRBV19 TGTGCCAGTAGTACCCTCACCCCCGGTACGACAGTTTCCTACGAGCAGTACTTC CASSTLTPGTTVSYEQYF
TRBJ1-1 TRBD1 few TRBV6-4 TGTGCCAGCAGTGACTCGACGCTTGGGACAGAGAACACTGAAGCTTTCTTT CASSDSTLGTENTEAFF
TRBJ1-5 TRBD1 . TRBV6-5 TGTGCCAGCAGGGGTACAGGGGCTACAGGTCAGCCCCAGCATTTT CASRGTGATGQPQHF
TRBJ2-5 TRBD1 many TRBV7-3 TGTGCCAGCAGCTCCTACGGGACAGGGGAAGAGACCCAGTACTTC CASSSYGTGEETQYF
TRBJ1-2 . . TRBV20-1 TGCAGTGCTAGTTTGGGGGCCGGGGGCTACACCTTC CSASLGAGGYTF
TRBJ2-5 TRBD2 . TRBV9 TGTGCCAGCAGCGTAGACCGGGGGGGAGAGACCCAGTACTTC CASSVDRGGETQYF
TRBJ1-2 . few TRBV28 TGTGCCAGCAGTTCGTCACTTTCCAGGGATGGCTACACCTTC CASSSSLSRDGYTF
TRBJ2-5 . . TRBV4-1 TGCGCCAGCAGCCAAGGCTGGGACACTGACGAGACCCAGTACTTC CASSQGWDTDETQYF
TRBJ1-6 . once TRBV2 TGTGCCAGCAGTGATCTCTTACGGGGATCACCCCTCCACTTT CASSDLLRGSPLHF
TRBJ1-2 TRBD1 . TRBV11-2 TGTGCCAGCAGCTTAAATGGACAGGGCTCCCACTATGGCTACACCTTC CASSLNGQGSHYGYTF
TRBJ1-2 . once TRBV14 TGTGCCAGCAGCCGGGAGGGCCCCTATGGCTACACCTTC CASSREGPYGYTF
TRBJ2-5 TRBD2 . TRBV11-3 TGTGCCAGCAGCCCGGGACTAGCGGGAATAGAGACCCAGTACTTC CASSPGLAGIETQYF
TRBJ1-1 . . TRBV18 TGTGCCAGCTCACGCGAGACAGGACCCAACACTGAAGCTTTCTTT CASSRETGPNTEAFF
TRBJ2-7 . . TRBV19 TGTGCCAGTAGTGTAGAGGCCTTCTACGAGCAGTACTTC CASSVEAFYEQYF
TRBJ1-2 . . TRBV19 TGTGCCAGTAGTAGCTGGGCCCCCTATGGCTACACCTTC CASSSWAPYGYTF
TRBJ2-7 . . TRBV23-1 TGCGCCAGCAGTCATCCCCCTTCTGGGGGCCGTTACGAGCAGTACTTC CASSHPPSGGRYEQYF
TRBJ1-1 TRBD1 . TRBV28 TGTGCCAGCAGTTTGCTCCCGGGACAGGGATTTGATGAAGCTTTCTTT CASSLLPGQGFDEAFF
TRBJ2-3 TRBD1 . TRBV18 TGTGCCAGCTCACCAGGCACAGGGGCCGGCACAGATACGCAGTATTTT CASSPGTGAGTDTQYF
TRBJ1-5 TRBD1 many TRBV7-9 TGTGCCAGCACCTCAGGGGGAGATCAGCCCCAGCATTTT CASTSGGDQPQHF
TRBJ1-6 . . TRBV7-2 TGTGCCAGCAGCTCCATGGGAGGGGTGATAAATTCACCCCTCCACTTT CASSSMGGVINSPLHF
TRBJ1-4 TRBD1 . TRBV7-9 TGTGCCAGCAGCTCGGACAGGGGGCTGGAAAAACTGTTTTTT CASSSDRGLEKLFF
TRBJ2-7 TRBD1 . TRBV23-1 TGCGCCAACGAGACAGGCCCTCGGACAGGAGAAATCTCCTACGAGCAGTACTTC CANETGPRTGEISYEQYF
TRBJ1-2 TRBD1 . TRBV4-1 TGCGCCAGCAGCCGAGAGGGACAGGGGACGGCGGGCGGCTACACCTTC CASSREGQGTAGGYTF
TRBJ2-2 . . TRBV30 TGTGCCTGGAGTACAAGGCGGAGGGCGAACACCGGGGAGCTGTTTTTT CAWSTRRRANTGELFF
TRBJ1-4 . . TRBV7-9 TGTGCCAGCAGCGAAGAGGGGGTTCATGAAAAACTGTTTTTT CASSEEGVHEKLFF
TRBJ1-4 . . TRBV7-8 TGTGCCAGCAGCCCCCGCCCGGGAATAAGTTTAGCTAATGAAAAACTGTTTTTT CASSPRPGISLANEKLFF
TRBJ1-5 TRBD1 . TRBV28 TGTGCCAGCAGACTTGACCCCCGGACAGGGGGCTTTGGACAGCCCCAGCATTTT CASRLDPRTGGFGQPQHF
TRBJ2-2 . . TRBV6-5 TGTGCCAGCAGTCAATGGGCCTCCACCGGGGAGCTGTTTTTT CASSQWASTGELFF
TRBJ2-1 TRBD2 few TRBV7-2 TGTGCCAGTTCAGCGGGGTCCTACAATGAGCAGTTCTTC CASSAGSYNEQFF
TRBJ1-2 . . TRBV4-2 TGTGCCAGCAGCGAAAGAAATGGGGAGGACTATGGCTACACCTTC CASSERNGEDYGYTF
TRBJ1-1 . . TRBV29-1 TGCAGCGTTGGACAGCCCTTGAACACTGAAGCTTTCTTT CSVGQPLNTEAFF
TRBJ1-2 . . TRBV2 TGTGCCAGCAGTCTCGGCTACACCTTC CASSLGYTF
TRBJ1-1 . . TRBV5-1 TGCGCCAGCAGCTTGGGCGGCGACTGGGAAGCTTTCTTT CASSLGGDWEAFF